This TCR beta chain was observed in a study of blood T cell repertoires in COVID-19. Study summary: Sites across the United States, Italy and Spain contributed samples from acute and convalescent COVID-19. T cells, B-cell-depleted T cells, or PBMCs supplied cDNA or gDNA.

In the original processing: Researchers report that nucleated cell counts were estimated from reference gene primer amplification. The table came from immunoSEQ multiplex PCR; TCRdb's copy has only in-frame clones and leaves some out. For V, J and clone size, that table is used; D and trimming come from the DNA. The sample contains over 150,000 clones, 60% to 85% of which appear only once. The CDR3 has 15 residues. Germline values: CDR1 SGHVS, CDR2 FQNEAQ. Trimming removed 2 bases from V and 7 bases from J, with 15 bases in between. The sequenced sample was peripheral blood. The chain joins TRBV7-8 to TRBJ1-5, with D possibly being TRBD1 (5 bases). This TCR was sampled from a man between 60 and 75 years old with acute or convalescent COVID-19. CDR3 nucleotide sequence: TGTGCCAGCAGCTTACACGAAGTTAGGGGACAGCCCCAGCATTTT. Translation: CASSLHEVRGQPQHF.